This T cell receptor beta chain was profiled in a study of blood T cells in healthy people across ages (dated by TCRdb to between 2015 and 2017). Describing the broader study: In model experiments, template switching captured about one uniquely barcoded TCR beta cDNA molecule for every two T cells. Using deep sequencing normalized with unique cDNA molecular identifiers, the study measured how TCR beta repertoire diversity changes with age. The donors were split into four age groups: young (average around 17 years), middle-aged (39), aged (approximately 60) and long-lived (approximately 80). To avoid experimental bias, donors of different ages were distributed randomly across sequencing lanes. The study analyzed two additional independent replicas of 1 million unique cDNA reads from the same blood draw for two donors, one aged 18 to 30 and one aged 80 or older.

Systemically healthy Caucasian individuals from Russia, 35 to 50 in total and aged about 6 to 100 years, were included as donors. Each donor gave about 9.8 milliliters of peripheral blood, drawn into EDTA-treated Vacutainer tubes. Ficoll-Paque density-gradient centrifugation was used to isolate PBMCs, with at least 7 million obtained per sample. Total RNA was extracted from PBMCs with Trizol reagent, with at least 6 micrograms obtained per sample. The percentages of naive CD45RAhigh/CD27high T cells were determined by flow cytometry on a PBMC aliquot from every donor. For this clonotype: What antigen it recognizes has not been identified. No base-level quality is on record; no much larger clone is a single base apart.

Library prep was done by 5' RACE. These reads were obtained on an Illumina HiSeq 2500. A second about 7 to 11 cycle PCR used a sample-barcoded 5' primer and a J-beta primer mix. A unique molecular identifier was introduced onto each TCR beta cDNA molecule by a template-switch 5' adaptor carrying 12 random nucleotides. Each sample yielded at least 3 million CDR3-containing paired-end reads. The Mint cDNA synthesis kit, primed by a TRBC-specific oligonucleotide, was used to synthesize first-strand cDNA from all RNA. Following uracil-DNA glycosylase treatment, a first 18-cycle PCR with universal primers M1SS and BC2_uni_R was performed on all cDNA. The study's own analysis went as follows. Normalization of each sample was performed by random selection of 1 million high-quality reads, each carrying a distinct molecular identifier. Instead of being binned into consensus sequences, reads that shared molecular identifiers were thrown out. MiTCR, set to a Q25 quality threshold and the strictest error-elimination algorithm, was used for CDR3 identification, clonotype clustering and error correction. Lower-bound total TCR beta diversity was estimated with a nonparametric unseen species model using Euler transformation. The public sequencing data were trimmed at Q25 with fastp and processed into clonotypes with MiXCR by TCRdb, which kept only in-frame beta chains. A single entry per CDR3 protein holds the most common genes and DNA from its merged rows. TCRdb assigned the V and J calls; the authors' analysis was not used. The sample table lists hundreds of thousands of distinct CDR3 sequences, around 50% of them with a count of one. The top ten constitute 15% to 20% of the sample.

On the study overall, not on this receptor specifically: Conclusive comparison of naive and antigen-experienced compartments was prevented by the profiling of bulk unsorted PBMCs. Estimates of total diversity based on one million sequenced T cells were considered lower bounds and underestimates. As age increased, observed TCR beta diversity per million T cells dropped in a roughly linear way, and a significant reduction was already evident by age about 40. There was a strong correlation between observed TCR beta diversity and the percentage of naive T cells measured by flow cytometry. Because donor CMV infection status was unknown, age-related changes in expanded clonotypes were potentially confounded. Compared with the aged group, more naive CD4+ T cells, fewer expanded clones and increased TCR diversity were shown by the long-lived group, suggesting age selection.

This receptor was obtained from a man older than 75 in good health. Sequenced material: blood.

The CDR3 region has the sequence CASSLGRRFYEQYF. The nucleotide sequence is TGTGCCAGCAGTCTAGGACGGCGGTTCTACGAGCAGTACTTC. The sequence links TRBV28 to TRBJ2-5; confidence is insufficient to name the D gene. The J call is uncertain, as TRBJ2-7 better fits the DNA end. The CDR3 measures 14 amino acids from cysteine to phenylalanine. Here the CDR3 DNA is all that survives: 42 bases in frame from base 1. The germline V gene gives CDR1 as MDHEN and CDR2 as SYDVKM.